The 19 T cell receptor beta chains in this list originate from one sample, sequenced in a study of shared clonotypes between healthy human individuals. The table came from immunoSEQ multiplex PCR; TCRdb's copy has only in-frame clones and leaves some out. The sample lists 450,000 to 600,000 clones; more than 65% were seen once. The sequenced sample consisted of PBMCs. The origin of the receptors is a woman aged 40 to 50 in good health. Some clones in this sample may be carry-over from other donors' samples.

The gene calls are TRBV5-1 and TRBJ2-2; D is possibly TRBD1 (6 bases). Trimming took 0 bases from V and 7 from J, leaving 10 bases between them. The CDR3 loop spans 14 amino acids. The germline V gene encodes CDR1 SGHRS and CDR2 YFSETQ. The CDR3 region has the DNA TGCGCCAGCAGCTTGGGAGGACAGTACGGGGAGCTGTTTTTT. Protein: CASSLGGQYGELFF. Together with reference TRBV5-1 and TRBJ2-2, the CDR3 gives the full variable domain: KAGVTQTPRYLIKTRGQQVTLSCSPISGHRSVSWYQQTPGQGLQFLFEYFSETQRNKGNFPGRFSGRQFSNSRSEMNVSTLELGDSALYLCASSLGGQYGELFFGEGSRLTVL.

V usage is TRBV4-3 and J usage is TRBJ1-2; D unresolved. Trimming stripped 0 bases from V and 8 bases from J, with 13 bases between. Germline-derived CDR1 and CDR2 are LGHNA and YSLEER. The CDR3 is made up of 14 amino acids. CDR3 sequence reads: CASSQDHGEGGYTF. For the CDR3, the DNA is TGCGCCAGCAGCCAAGATCACGGGGAGGGCGGCTACACCTTC.

This clone was detected a few times. The chain is built from TRBV5-4 and TRBJ2-5; 8 bases map to TRBD2. Looked up from germline, CDR1 is SGHNT and CDR2 is YYREEE (reference sequence). The CDR3 is made up of 16 amino acids. The V and J ends lost 3 bases and 5 bases, in that order; junction bases with no gene match: 12. The CDR3 loop is CASSSTGGSGRETQYF. CDR3 coding DNA: TGTGCCAGCAGCTCCACGGGGGGGTCGGGTCGGGAGACCCAGTACTTC.

The rearrangement joins TRBV27 to TRBJ1-1; 8 nucleotides line up with TRBD1. The length of the CDR3 is 14 residues. V trimming: 1 base; J trimming: 6 bases; junction bases outside the gene matches: 4. Germline values: CDR1 MNHEY, CDR2 SMNVEV (reference sequence). The CDR3 sequence is CASSLWTGSAEAFF. The CDR3 nucleotides read TGTGCCAGCAGTTTATGGACAGGGTCGGCTGAAGCTTTCTTT.

This rearrangement joins TRBV7-3 to TRBJ2-1; D unresolved. This CDR3 region has 10 residues. The germline V gene encodes CDR1 SGHTA and CDR2 FQGTGA. The V and J ends lost 7 bases and 5 bases respectively, with 3 bases between them. The CDR3 loop is CASIHNEQFF. CDR3 coding DNA: TGTGCCAGCATCCACAATGAGCAGTTCTTC. Full variable domain (missing parts from reference TRBV7-3 and TRBJ2-1): GAGVSQTPSNKVTEKGKYVELRCDPISGHTALYWYRQSLGQGPEFLIYFQGTGAADDSGLPNDRFFAVRPEGSVSTLKIQRTERGDSAVYLCASIHNEQFFGPGTRLTVL.

The chain carries TRBV5-1 and TRBJ1-1; D is unresolved. The ends were cut back, 0 bases at V and 4 bases at J, with 13 bases in the middle. CDR3 length: 15 residues. Germline loops: CDR1 SGHRS, CDR2 YFSETQ. CDR3 region: CASSLEQHARTEAFF. The CDR3 DNA reads as TGCGCCAGCAGCTTGGAACAGCACGCCCGCACTGAAGCTTTCTTT. The whole variable domain, filled in from reference TRBV5-1 and TRBJ1-1, reads KAGVTQTPRYLIKTRGQQVTLSCSPISGHRSVSWYQQTPGQGLQFLFEYFSETQRNKGNFPGRFSGRQFSNSRSEMNVSTLELGDSALYLCASSLEQHARTEAFFGQGTRLTVV.

The chain has TRBV5-1 and TRBJ2-3; possibly TRBD1 or TRBD2 for D (6 bases each). Between the trimmed V and J ends, which lost 4 bases and 2 bases, there was a span of 17 bases. CDR3 length equals 16 residues. The germline V gene encodes CDR1 SGHRS and CDR2 YFSETQ. CDR3 region: CASSPPRGPVTDTQYF. The CDR3 region has the DNA TGCGCCAGCAGCCCCCCCCGGGGGCCCGTCACAGATACGCAGTATTTT.

The chain carries TRBV11-2 and TRBJ2-5; D not certain. CDR1 and CDR2 (germline): SGHAT, FQNNGV. The CDR3 is made up of 14 amino acids. The V gene lost 5 bases and the J gene lost 2 bases, with 12 bases spanning the gap. The CDR3, as DNA: TGTGCCAGCAGCCCCATAGTAGGGCAAGAGACCCAGTACTTC. It translates to CASSPIVGQETQYF.

This rearrangement joins TRBV7-9 to TRBJ2-5; the match to TRBD2 covers 9 bases. In germline, CDR1 is SEHNR, CDR2 FQNEAQ (reference sequence). This CDR3 is built from 15 residues. Trimming removed 2 bases from V and 2 bases from J; junction bases left unmatched: 3. The CDR3 bases are TGTGCCAGCAGCTTACTAGCGGGGAATCAAGAGACCCAGTACTTC. This sequence encodes CASSLLAGNQETQYF.

The chain has TRBV6-6 and TRBJ2-7; D is uncertain. V lost 2 bases and J 7 bases, leaving 21 bases between the germline ends. There are 16 residues in the CDR3. Germline-derived CDR1 and CDR2 are MNHNY and SVGAGI (reference sequence). CDR3 nucleotides: TGTGCCAGCAGTTACGGTACCCCGGACGGACCCATGGAGCAGTACTTC. It is translated as CASSYGTPDGPMEQYF.

The rearrangement uses TRBV30 and TRBJ1-2; D is unclear. Per the germline V gene, CDR1 is GTSNPN and CDR2 is SVGIG (reference sequence). Trimming left V 7 bases short and J 0 bases short, with 12 bases between. The CDR3 loop spans 13 amino acids. CDR3 DNA sequence: TGTGCCTATAATCCCTCATCTAACTATGGCTACACCTTC. This encodes CAYNPSSNYGYTF.

The rearrangement links TRBV18 to TRBJ1-2; 7 bases are a match to TRBD1. V lost 3 bases and J lost 5; bases outside the gene matches: 6. The germline V gene has CDR1 KGHSH and CDR2 LQKENI. The length of the CDR3 is 14 residues. The CDR3 region is CASSPGTESYGYTF. The CDR3 nucleotides read TGTGCCAGCTCACCGGGGACAGAATCATATGGCTACACCTTC.

The chain employs TRBV18 and TRBJ2-1, with 9 nucleotides matching TRBD2. Germline V gene data show CDR1 as KGHSH and CDR2 as LQKENI. V lost 2 bases to trimming and J lost 9 bases; unmatched junction nucleotides: 8. This CDR3 contains 15 residues. The CDR3 DNA follows: TGTGCCAGCTCACCAGGGCTAGCGGGATTGGGTGAGCAGTTCTTC. Translating it yields CASSPGLAGLGEQFF.

The chain has TRBV7-9 and TRBJ2-7; 7 nucleotides match TRBD1. The CDR3 spans 15 residues. Trimming took 0 bases from V and 1 from J; bases not matched to a gene: 3. The V gene's germline CDR1 is SEHNR and CDR2 FQNEAQ (reference sequence). In nucleotides, the CDR3 is TGTGCCAGCAGCTTAGCCCGGGACAGATCCTACGAGCAGTACTTC. Protein: CASSLARDRSYEQYF.

The rearrangement uses TRBV5-4 and TRBJ2-2, with TRBD1 matching 10 bases. Germline CDR1 and CDR2: SGHNT and YYREEE (reference sequence). V shed 6 bases and J 6 bases; nucleotides not matched to a gene: 14. CDR3 size: 17 residues. This chain's CDR3 is CASNPEGGQGSSGELFF. CDR3 bases: TGTGCCAGCAACCCGGAGGGGGGACAGGGGAGTTCCGGGGAGCTGTTTTTT.

This clone was recorded only once. The rearrangement uses TRBV4-1 and TRBJ2-7; 9 bases fit TRBD2. The CDR3 loop spans 16 amino acids. The J segment lost 2 bases and the V segment lost 1 base, leaving 6 bases of the junction unmatched. Germline lookup yields CDR1 MGHRA and CDR2 YSYEKL. The CDR3 DNA reads TGCGCCAGCAGCCAAGGGAGCGGGAGGACAACCTACGAGCAGTACTTC. As protein: CASSQGSGRTTYEQYF.

This clone was seen a few times. The V gene is TRBV7-2, the J gene TRBJ2-3; possibly TRBD1 or TRBD2 for D (5 bases each). CDR3 size: 12 residues. Trimming took off 8 bases at V and 2 bases at J, with 8 bases between the two ends. Germline-derived CDR1 and CDR2 are SGHTA and FQGNSA. CDR3: CASGGATDTQYF. CDR3 nucleotides: TGTGCCAGCGGGGGTGCCACAGATACGCAGTATTTT.

This clone was recorded once. V is TRBV5-8 and J is TRBJ2-5, with TRBD2 as a possible D gene (5 bases). CDR3 length: 14 amino acids. The V and J ends lost 7 bases and 5 bases respectively, with 18 bases between them. Looked up from germline, CDR1 is SGHTS and CDR2 is YDEGEE. The CDR3: CASWKADPRETQYF. CDR3 coding DNA: TGTGCCAGCTGGAAAGCGGATCCTAGGGAGACCCAGTACTTC.

This clone was seen ten or more times. The V gene is TRBV5-4, the J gene TRBJ2-2, with 8 positions matching TRBD2. This CDR3 has 15 amino acids. J gave up 1 base and V 1 base, and 0 bases lay outside the gene matches. Germline-derived CDR1 and CDR2 are SGHNT and YYREEE (reference sequence). CDR3 sequence reads: CASSLTSGNTGELFF. CDR3 bases: TGTGCCAGCAGCTTGACTAGCGGGAACACCGGGGAGCTGTTTTTT.